These 21 T cell receptor beta chains came from one sample sequenced in a study of blood T cells in healthy people across ages. The authors ran a second PCR of about 6 to 11 cycles using a sample-barcoded 5' primer and a J-beta primer mix. TCRdb reprocessed the 5' RACE reads via MiXCR and lists one record per CDR3 protein. This sample has roughly 1.4 million distinct CDR3 sequences, with around 59% found just once. Sequenced sample: blood. The receptors derive from a man aged 18 to 30 in good health.

This clonotype was seen only a few times. CDR3 in DNA: TGTGCCATCAGTGTAACCCCCTCCGATACGCAGTATTTT. Encoded protein: CAISVTPSDTQYF. V gene TRBV10-3 combines with J gene TRBJ2-3; D remains ambiguous. The germline V gene encodes CDR1 ENHRY and CDR2 SYGVKD. This CDR3 comprises 13 residues. Trimming stripped 4 bases from V and 6 bases from J, with 11 bases between.

In its sample, this clonotype was seen a few times. This rearrangement joins TRBV11-2 to TRBJ1-5; possible D gene TRBD1, 5 bases. CDR3 length: 15 residues. CDR1 and CDR2 from the germline V gene are SGHAT and FQNNGV. Trimming removed 2 bases from V and 4 bases from J, with 12 bases in between. The DNA for the CDR3 is TGTGCCAGCAGCTTATCTGGGGGGAAAAATCAGCCCCAGCATTTT. Its translation is CASSLSGGKNQPQHF.

The chain uses TRBV12-3 or TRBV12-4 and TRBJ2-3, with D perhaps matching TRBD1 (5 bases). The CDR3 covers 13 residues. V lost 5 bases and J lost 9, with 15 bases in between. The CDR3 DNA is TGTGCCAGCAGTCTAATGGGGAAGGGGACGCAGTATTTT. Translation: CASSLMGKGTQYF.

The chain uses TRBV6-1 and TRBJ2-5; D is undetermined. There are 14 residues in the CDR3. The V end lost 1 base, the J end lost 4 bases, and 10 bases lay between the germline ends. CDR1 MNHNS and CDR2 SASEGT come from the germline V gene. CDR3 nucleotides: TGTGCCAGCAGTGAAGGCTTCATGGTAGAGACCCAGTACTTC. Its protein product is CASSEGFMVETQYF.

A few counts support this clonotype. This chain connects TRBV25-1 to TRBJ2-3, with D tentatively TRBD1 (7 bases). V was cut by 0 bases and J by 1 base, with 20 bases left in between. CDR3 size: 19 residues. From germline, CDR1 is MGHDK and CDR2 SYGVNS. CDR3 coding DNA: TGTGCCAGCAGTGAATATAGGTTTGGCAGGGGGGAGGGCACAGATACGCAGTATTTT. This encodes CASSEYRFGRGEGTDTQYF.

The CDR3 reads CASSPTTGDGGTEAFF. Written as DNA, the CDR3 is TGTGCCAGCAGCCCTACAACGGGGGATGGAGGCACTGAAGCTTTCTTT. The V gene is TRBV4-2, the J gene TRBJ1-1, with D possibly matching TRBD1 (5 bases). V was shortened by 4 bases and J by 4 bases, with 19 bases between the two germline ends. The CDR3 contains 16 residues. The germline CDR1 and CDR2 sequences are LGHNA and YNFKEQ.

This chain links TRBV4-1 with TRBJ2-7, with a possible D match to TRBD2 (6 bases). The CDR3 spans 16 residues. CDR1 is MGHRA and CDR2 is YSYEKL in the germline V gene. V dropped 0 bases and J dropped 1 base, with 13 bases sitting between them. CDR3 in amino acids: CASSQDLSGSSYEQYF. In DNA form, the CDR3 reads TGCGCCAGCAGCCAAGATCTCAGCGGGTCATCCTACGAGCAGTACTTC.

The sample holds a few counts of this clonotype. This rearrangement joins TRBV11-2 to TRBJ2-4; D ambiguous. Between the trimmed V and J ends, which lost 5 bases and 2 bases, there was a span of 4 bases. Germline V gene lookup returns CDR1 SGHAT and CDR2 FQNNGV. The CDR3 length is 12 residues. The CDR3 sequence is CASSPPKNIQYF. DNA for the CDR3: TGTGCCAGCAGCCCCCCCAAAAACATTCAGTACTTC.

The chain couples TRBV7-2 to TRBJ1-1, with TRBD1 matching 8 bases. Losses at the gene ends were 3 bases for V and 10 bases for J; bases not matched to a gene: 1. CDR1 SGHTA and CDR2 FQGNSA come from the germline V gene. This CDR3 is 11 amino acids long. The CDR3 spells CASSLGTGAFF. The CDR3 coding sequence is TGTGCCAGCAGCTTGGGGACAGGAGCTTTCTTT.

The CDR3 bases are TGTGCCAGCAGCTTAGCCCCCTCCCCGAACACTGAAGCTTTCTTT. This translates into CASSLAPSPNTEAFF. This chain links TRBV7-6 with TRBJ1-1; D unclear. Looked up from germline, CDR1 is SGHVS and CDR2 is FNYEAQ. Trimming left V 0 bases short and J 1 base short, with 9 bases between. CDR3 size: 15 residues.

The chain uses TRBV20-1 and TRBJ2-3, with 7 bases fitting TRBD2. Germline lookup yields CDR1 DFQATT and CDR2 SNEGSKA (reference sequence). The V and J ends lost 2 bases and 4 bases, in that order; junction bases with no gene match: 9. The CDR3 is 15 residues long. CDR3 loop: CSARNREVVADTQYF. CDR3 DNA: TGCAGTGCTAGAAACCGGGAGGTGGTGGCAGATACGCAGTATTTT.

The chain joins TRBV27 to TRBJ1-1; 8 bases map to TRBD1. Germline V gene sequence: CDR1 MNHEY, CDR2 SMNVEV (reference sequence). Unmatched junction bases numbered 6, after V lost 3 bases and J lost 6 bases. There are 14 residues in the CDR3. CDR3 nucleotide sequence: TGTGCCAGCAGTTTTGGACAGGGCGTTGCTGAAGCTTTCTTT. Protein: CASSFGQGVAEAFF.

The CDR3 sequence: CSARDLGQWTYF. DNA for the CDR3: TGCAGTGCTAGAGATTTGGGACAGTGGACGTACTTC. The rearrangement uses TRBV20-1 and TRBJ2-7; 7 bases align to TRBD1. Unmatched junction bases numbered 8, after V lost 0 bases and J lost 12 bases. The CDR3 covers 12 residues. The germline gives CDR1 DFQATT, CDR2 SNEGSKA (reference sequence).

In DNA form, the CDR3 reads TGTGCCAGCAGTTTCCTCGGGGGCCAGAACAATGAGCAGTTCTTC. Protein sequence: CASSFLGGQNNEQFF. The chain links TRBV28 to TRBJ2-1; D possibly matches TRBD1 or TRBD2 (6 bases each). The CDR3 spans 15 residues. The V gene's germline CDR1 is MDHEN and CDR2 SYDVKM. Trimming pared 3 bases from V and 5 bases from J, leaving 14 bases between.

V usage is TRBV20-1 and J usage is TRBJ2-1; D unresolved. Germline lookup yields CDR1 DFQATT and CDR2 SNEGSKA (reference sequence). The CDR3 sequence is 16 residues long. Trimming removed 0 bases at V and 4 bases at J, with 16 bases between. The CDR3 DNA follows: TGCAGTGCTAGAGATCCTGAGACACCCGATTACAATGAGCAGTTCTTC. Amino acids: CSARDPETPDYNEQFF.

With respect to this clonotype: The junction differs from germline at one of its ends, possibly a read error. The rearrangement links TRBV4-1 to TRBJ1-2; D gene unclear. The CDR3 length is 15 residues. CDR1 and CDR2 (germline): MGHRA, YSYEKL. The CDR3 nucleotides are TGCGCCAGCAGCCAAGATGTGGAGAGTCCCTATGGCTGCACCTTC. It translates to CASSQDVESPYGCTF.

The rearrangement links TRBV29-1 to TRBJ2-2; the D gene could be TRBD1 or TRBD2 (5 bases each). This CDR3 is built from 15 residues. The germline V gene has CDR1 SQVTM and CDR2 ANQGSEA. V was clipped by 3 bases and J by 0 bases, with 11 bases between them. The CDR3 sequence is CSVDHLGANTGELFF. The CDR3 DNA sequence: TGCAGCGTTGATCATCTGGGGGCGAACACCGGGGAGCTGTTTTTT.

In its sample, this clonotype was seen a few times. The chain couples TRBV6-2 or TRBV6-3 to TRBJ2-1, with unresolved D. The CDR3 spans 13 residues. The germline V and J ends were trimmed by 6 bases and 7 bases, with 13 bases remaining between them. Per the germline V gene, CDR1 is MNHEY and CDR2 is SVGEGT. This CDR3 is CASRNEVGNEQFF. CDR3 DNA: TGTGCCAGCAGGAACGAAGTAGGAAATGAGCAGTTCTTC.

This clonotype turned up a few times. V usage is TRBV20-1 and J usage is TRBJ1-1; a weak D match, TRBD1 (5 bases). The CDR3 consists of 13 residues. The ends were cut back, 3 bases at V and 3 bases at J, with 11 bases in the middle. In germline, CDR1 is DFQATT, CDR2 SNEGSKA (reference sequence). The CDR3 spells CSASGGIHTEAFF. CDR3 nucleotide sequence: TGCAGTGCTAGTGGGGGAATTCACACTGAAGCTTTCTTT.

The V gene is TRBV6-2 or TRBV6-3, the J gene TRBJ2-1; D is uncertain. Trimming cost V 5 bases and J 11 bases, with 10 bases left between them. CDR1 MNHEY and CDR2 SVGEGT come from the germline V gene. This CDR3 has 11 amino acids. The CDR3, as DNA: TGTGCCAGCAGTCGACTCGATCAGCAGTTCTTC. Translation gives CASSRLDQQFF.

The chain combines TRBV5-1 with TRBJ2-7; 10 bases map to TRBD1. The ends lost 4 bases at V and 6 bases at J; junction bases unmatched: 7. The V gene's germline CDR1 is SGHRS and CDR2 YFSETQ. CDR3 length: 14 residues. In DNA, the CDR3 is TGCGCCAGCAGCCCCGACAGGGGGCCCCTCGAGCAGTACTTC. Translation gives CASSPDRGPLEQYF.